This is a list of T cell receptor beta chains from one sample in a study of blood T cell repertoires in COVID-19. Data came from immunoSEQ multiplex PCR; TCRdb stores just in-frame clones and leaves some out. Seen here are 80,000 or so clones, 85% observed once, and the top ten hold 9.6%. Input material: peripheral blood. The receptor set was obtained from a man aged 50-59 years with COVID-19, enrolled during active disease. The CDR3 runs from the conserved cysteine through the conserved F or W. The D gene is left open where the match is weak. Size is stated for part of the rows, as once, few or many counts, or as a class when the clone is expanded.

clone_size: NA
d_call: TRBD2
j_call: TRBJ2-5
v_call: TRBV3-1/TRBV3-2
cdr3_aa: CASSQGTSSETQYF
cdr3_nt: TGTGCCAGCAGCCAAGGGACTAGCTCGGAGACCCAGTACTTC

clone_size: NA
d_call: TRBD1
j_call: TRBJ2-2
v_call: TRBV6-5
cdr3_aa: CASNQQGYTGELFF
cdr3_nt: TGTGCCAGCAACCAACAGGGGTATACCGGGGAGCTGTTTTTT

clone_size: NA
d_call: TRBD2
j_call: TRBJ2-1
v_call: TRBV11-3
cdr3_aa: CASSLDGAGVGEQFF
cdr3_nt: TGTGCCAGCAGCTTAGATGGGGCGGGAGTGGGGGAGCAGTTCTTC

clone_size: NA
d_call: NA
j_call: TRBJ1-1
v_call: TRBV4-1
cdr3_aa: CASSQTGTTEAFF
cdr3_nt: TGCGCCAGCAGCCAAACAGGGACCACTGAAGCTTTCTTT

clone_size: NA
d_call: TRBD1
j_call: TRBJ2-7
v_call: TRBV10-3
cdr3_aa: CAISAPGTGGSVQYF
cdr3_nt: TGTGCCATCAGTGCGCCTGGGACAGGGGGCAGCGTGCAGTACTTC

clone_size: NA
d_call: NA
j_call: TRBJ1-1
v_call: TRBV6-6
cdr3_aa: CASSYSSRATEAFF
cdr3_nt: TGTGCCAGCAGTTACTCTTCCAGGGCTACTGAAGCTTTCTTT

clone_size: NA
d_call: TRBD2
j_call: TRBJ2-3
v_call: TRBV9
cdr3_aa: CASSGSGAPSTDTQYF
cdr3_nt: TGTGCCAGCAGCGGTAGCGGGGCCCCTAGCACAGATACGCAGTATTTT

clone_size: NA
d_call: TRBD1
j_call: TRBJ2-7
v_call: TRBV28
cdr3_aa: CASSLSRTGVSYEQYF
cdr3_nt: TGTGCCAGCAGTTTAAGCAGGACAGGGGTCTCCTACGAGCAGTACTTC

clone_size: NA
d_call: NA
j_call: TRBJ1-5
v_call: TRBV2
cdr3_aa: CASSVQGIGQPQHF
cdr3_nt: TGTGCCAGCAGTGTACAGGGTATTGGCCAGCCCCAGCATTTT

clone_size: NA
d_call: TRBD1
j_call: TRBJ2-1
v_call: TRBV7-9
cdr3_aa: CASTLYRGTSYNEQFF
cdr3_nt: TGTGCCAGCACCTTATACAGGGGGACCTCCTACAATGAGCAGTTCTTC

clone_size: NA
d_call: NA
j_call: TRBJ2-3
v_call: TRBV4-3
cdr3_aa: CASSQDTSRPDTQYF
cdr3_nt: TGCGCCAGCAGCCAAGATACTAGCAGACCAGATACGCAGTATTTT

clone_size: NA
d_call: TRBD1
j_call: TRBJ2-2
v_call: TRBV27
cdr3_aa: CASSLPGQSNTGELFF
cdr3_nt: TGTGCCAGCAGTTTACCGGGACAGTCGAACACCGGGGAGCTGTTTTTT

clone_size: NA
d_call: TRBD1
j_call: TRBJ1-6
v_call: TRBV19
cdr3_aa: CASSTWDRANSPLHF
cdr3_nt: TGTGCCAGTAGTACTTGGGACAGGGCGAATTCACCCCTCCACTTT

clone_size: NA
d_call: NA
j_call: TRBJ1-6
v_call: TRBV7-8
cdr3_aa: CASSLGDRLPLHF
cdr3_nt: TGTGCCAGCAGCTTAGGCGACCGACTACCCCTCCACTTT

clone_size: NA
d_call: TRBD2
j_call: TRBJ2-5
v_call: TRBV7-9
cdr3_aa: CASSLEGPSGPQETQYF
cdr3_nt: TGTGCCAGCAGCTTAGAAGGGCCTAGCGGACCACAAGAGACCCAGTACTTC

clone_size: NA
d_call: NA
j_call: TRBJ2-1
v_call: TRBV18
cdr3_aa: CASSSSTGYGDNEQFF
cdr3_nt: TGTGCCAGCTCATCTAGTACAGGGTATGGAGACAATGAGCAGTTCTTC

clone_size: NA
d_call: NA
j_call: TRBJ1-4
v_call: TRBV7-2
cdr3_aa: CASSFLGENEKLFF
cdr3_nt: TGTGCCAGCAGCTTCCTAGGCGAGAATGAAAAACTGTTTTTT

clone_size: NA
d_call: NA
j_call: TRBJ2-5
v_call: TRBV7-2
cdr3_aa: CASSPGAVLGETQYF
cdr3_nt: TGTGCCAGCAGCCCAGGGGCGGTGTTAGGAGAGACCCAGTACTTC

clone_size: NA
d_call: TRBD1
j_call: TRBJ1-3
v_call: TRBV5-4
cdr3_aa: CASSLAPGQGSRNTIYF
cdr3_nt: TGTGCCAGCAGCTTGGCGCCGGGACAGGGCTCTAGAAACACCATATATTTT

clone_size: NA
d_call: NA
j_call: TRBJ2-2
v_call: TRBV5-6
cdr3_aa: CASSPDRGAGELFF
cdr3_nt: TGTGCCAGCAGCCCGGACAGAGGCGCCGGGGAGCTGTTTTTT

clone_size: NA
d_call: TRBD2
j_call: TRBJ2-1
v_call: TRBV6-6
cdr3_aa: CASSTPGTNSEQFF
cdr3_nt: TGTGCCAGCAGTACCCCCGGGACTAATAGTGAGCAGTTCTTC

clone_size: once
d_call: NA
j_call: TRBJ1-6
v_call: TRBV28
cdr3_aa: CASVQPPRNSSPLHF
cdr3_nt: TGTGCCAGCGTACAACCCCCCCGGAACAGTTCACCCCTCCACTTT

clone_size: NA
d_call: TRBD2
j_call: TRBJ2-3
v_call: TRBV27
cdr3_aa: CASQKTSGRTDTQYF
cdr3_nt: TGTGCCAGCCAAAAGACTAGCGGTCGAACAGATACGCAGTATTTT

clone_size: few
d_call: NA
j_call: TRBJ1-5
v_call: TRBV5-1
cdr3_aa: CASSLWGDSNQPQHF
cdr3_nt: TGCGCCAGCAGCCTCTGGGGGGATAGCAATCAGCCCCAGCATTTT

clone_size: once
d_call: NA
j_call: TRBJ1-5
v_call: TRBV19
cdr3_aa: CASSIVLAGNQPQHF
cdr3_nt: TGTGCCAGTAGTATTGTTCTGGCGGGGAATCAGCCCCAGCATTTT

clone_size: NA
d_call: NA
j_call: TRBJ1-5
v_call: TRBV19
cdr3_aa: CASSVRTGNQPQHF
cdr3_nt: TGTGCCAGTAGTGTGCGGACAGGCAATCAGCCCCAGCATTTT

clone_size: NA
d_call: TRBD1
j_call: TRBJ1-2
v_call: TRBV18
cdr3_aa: CASSPPGQTRGYGYTF
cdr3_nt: TGTGCCAGCTCACCCCCGGGACAGACGCGGGGATATGGCTACACCTTC

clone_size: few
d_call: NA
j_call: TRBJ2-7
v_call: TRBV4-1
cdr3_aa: CASSQPRLGEQYF
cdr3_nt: TGCGCCAGCAGCCAACCCAGACTTGGGGAGCAGTACTTC

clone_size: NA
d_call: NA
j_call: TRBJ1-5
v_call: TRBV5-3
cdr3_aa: CARSCPGQINQPQHF
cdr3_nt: TGTGCCAGAAGCTGCCCCGGACAGATCAATCAGCCCCAGCATTTT

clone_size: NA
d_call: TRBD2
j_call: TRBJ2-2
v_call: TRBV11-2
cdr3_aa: CASRLSGGSTGELFF
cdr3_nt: TGTGCCAGCAGACTTAGCGGGGGTTCCACCGGGGAGCTGTTTTTT

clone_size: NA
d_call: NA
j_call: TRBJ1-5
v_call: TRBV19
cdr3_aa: CASSIAYVGQSNQGQHF
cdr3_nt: TGTGCCAGTAGTATAGCGTATGTCGGACAGTCCAATCAGGGCCAGCATTTT

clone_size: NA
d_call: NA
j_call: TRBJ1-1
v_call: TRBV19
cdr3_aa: CASRWGRGTEAFF
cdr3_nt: TGTGCCAGTAGGTGGGGGCGAGGGACTGAAGCTTTCTTT

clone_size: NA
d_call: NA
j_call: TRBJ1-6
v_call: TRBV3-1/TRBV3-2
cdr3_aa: CASSPISSYNSPLHF
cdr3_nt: TGTGCCAGCAGCCCGATCAGCTCCTATAATTCACCCCTCCACTTT

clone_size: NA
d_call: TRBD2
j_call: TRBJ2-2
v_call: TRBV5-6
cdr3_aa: CASRGSGRGTGELFF
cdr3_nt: TGTGCCAGCAGGGGCAGCGGGAGGGGCACCGGGGAGCTGTTTTTT

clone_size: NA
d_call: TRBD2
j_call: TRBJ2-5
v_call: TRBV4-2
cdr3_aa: CASSSGLAGVETQYF
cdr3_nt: TGTGCCAGCAGCTCAGGACTAGCGGGAGTAGAGACCCAGTACTTC

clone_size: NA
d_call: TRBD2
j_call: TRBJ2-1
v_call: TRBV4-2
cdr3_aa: CASSSLAGPPNEQFF
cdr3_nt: TGTGCCAGCAGCTCCCTAGCGGGGCCCCCCAATGAGCAGTTCTTC

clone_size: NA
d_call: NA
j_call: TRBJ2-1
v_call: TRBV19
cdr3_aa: CASTRRGSDYNEQFF
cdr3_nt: TGTGCCAGTACCCGTAGGGGATCCGACTACAATGAGCAGTTCTTC

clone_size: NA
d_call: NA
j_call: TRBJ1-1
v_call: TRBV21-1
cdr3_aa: CASSKATGDLNTEAFF
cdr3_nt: TGTGCCAGCAGCAAAGCGACAGGGGATTTGAACACTGAAGCTTTCTTT

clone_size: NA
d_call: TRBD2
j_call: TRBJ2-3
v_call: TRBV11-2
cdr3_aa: CASSLLAGRDTQYF
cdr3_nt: TGTGCCAGCAGCCTACTAGCGGGACGGGATACGCAGTATTTT

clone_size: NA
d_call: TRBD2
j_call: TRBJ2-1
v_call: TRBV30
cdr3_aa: CASGDRYNEQFF
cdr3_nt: TGTGCCAGCGGGGACCGGTACAATGAGCAGTTCTTC

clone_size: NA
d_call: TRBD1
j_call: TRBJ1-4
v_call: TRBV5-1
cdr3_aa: CASSPDRVNEKLFF
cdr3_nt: TGCGCCAGCAGCCCGGACAGGGTCAATGAAAAACTGTTTTTT

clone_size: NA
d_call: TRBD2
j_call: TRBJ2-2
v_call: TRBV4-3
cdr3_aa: CASSQDPLASNTGELFF
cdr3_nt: TGCGCCAGCAGCCAAGATCCACTAGCGTCGAACACCGGGGAGCTGTTTTTT

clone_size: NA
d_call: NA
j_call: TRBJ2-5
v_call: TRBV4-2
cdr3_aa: CASSRATGGGASQETQYF
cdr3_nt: TGTGCCAGCAGCCGGGCTACAGGGGGGGGCGCAAGCCAAGAGACCCAGTACTTC

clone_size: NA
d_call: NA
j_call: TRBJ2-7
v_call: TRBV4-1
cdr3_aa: CASSQDKSNSYEQYF
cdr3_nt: TGCGCCAGCAGCCAAGATAAGAGTAACTCCTACGAGCAGTACTTC

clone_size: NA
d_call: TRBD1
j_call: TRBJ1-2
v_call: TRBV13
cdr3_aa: CASSPNRGNGYTF
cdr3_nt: TGTGCCAGCAGCCCGAACAGGGGTAATGGCTACACCTTC

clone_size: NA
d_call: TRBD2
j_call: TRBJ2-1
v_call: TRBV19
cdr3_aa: CASSILPRPSGYEQFF
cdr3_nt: TGTGCCAGTAGTATACTTCCGCGGCCTAGCGGGTATGAGCAGTTCTTC

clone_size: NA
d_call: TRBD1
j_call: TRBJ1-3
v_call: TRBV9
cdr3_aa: CASSAGTGGLGNTIYF
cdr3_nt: TGTGCCAGCAGCGCTGGGACAGGGGGCTTGGGAAACACCATATATTTT

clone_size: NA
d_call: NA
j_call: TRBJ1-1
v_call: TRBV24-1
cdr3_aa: CATSDGQHLEAFF
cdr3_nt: TGTGCCACCAGTGATGGACAGCACCTTGAAGCTTTCTTT

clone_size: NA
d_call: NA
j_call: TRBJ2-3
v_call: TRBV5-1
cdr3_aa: CASSLVDRQVYTQYF
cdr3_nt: TGCGCCAGCAGCTTGGTCGACAGGCAAGTTTATACGCAGTATTTT

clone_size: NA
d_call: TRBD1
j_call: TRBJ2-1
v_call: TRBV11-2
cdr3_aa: CASSFNRDSNEQFF
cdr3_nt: TGTGCCAGCAGCTTTAACCGGGACAGCAATGAGCAGTTCTTC

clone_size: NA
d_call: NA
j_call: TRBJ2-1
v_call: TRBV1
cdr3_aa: CTSSFGSTINEQFF
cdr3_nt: TGCACCAGCAGCTTCGGGTCTACGATCAATGAGCAGTTCTTC